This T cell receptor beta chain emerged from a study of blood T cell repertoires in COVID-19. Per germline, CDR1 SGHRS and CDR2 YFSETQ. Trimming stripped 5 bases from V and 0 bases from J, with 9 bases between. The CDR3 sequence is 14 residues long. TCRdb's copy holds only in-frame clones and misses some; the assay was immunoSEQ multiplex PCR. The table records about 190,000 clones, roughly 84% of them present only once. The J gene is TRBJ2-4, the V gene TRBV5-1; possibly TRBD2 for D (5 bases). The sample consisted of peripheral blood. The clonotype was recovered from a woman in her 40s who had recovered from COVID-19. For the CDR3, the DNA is TGCGCCAGCAGATCCGGACTAGCCAAAAACATTCAGTACTTC. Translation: CASRSGLAKNIQYF.